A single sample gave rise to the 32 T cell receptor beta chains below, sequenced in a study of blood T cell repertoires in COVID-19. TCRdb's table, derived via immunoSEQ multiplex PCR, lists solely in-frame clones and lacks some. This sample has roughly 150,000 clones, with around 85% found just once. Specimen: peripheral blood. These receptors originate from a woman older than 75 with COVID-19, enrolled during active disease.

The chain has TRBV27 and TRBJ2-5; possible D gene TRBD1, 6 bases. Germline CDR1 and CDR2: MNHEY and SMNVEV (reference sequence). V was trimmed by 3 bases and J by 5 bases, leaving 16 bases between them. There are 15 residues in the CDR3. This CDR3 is CASSFSPRGWETQYF. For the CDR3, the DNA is TGTGCCAGCAGTTTTTCACCCAGGGGCTGGGAGACCCAGTACTTC.

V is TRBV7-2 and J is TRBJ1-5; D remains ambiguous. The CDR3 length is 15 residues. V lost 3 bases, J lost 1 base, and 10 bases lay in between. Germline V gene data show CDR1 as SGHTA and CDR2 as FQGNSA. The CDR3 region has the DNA TGTGCCAGCAGCTTTGCTACGGGAAGCAATCAGCCCCAGCATTTT. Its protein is CASSFATGSNQPQHF. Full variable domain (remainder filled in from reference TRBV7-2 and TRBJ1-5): GAGVSQSPSNKVTEKGKDVELRCDPISGHTALYWYRQSLGQGLEFLIYFQGNSAPDKSGLPSDRFSAERTGGSVSTLTIQRTQQEDSAVYLCASSFATGSNQPQHFGDGTRLSIL.

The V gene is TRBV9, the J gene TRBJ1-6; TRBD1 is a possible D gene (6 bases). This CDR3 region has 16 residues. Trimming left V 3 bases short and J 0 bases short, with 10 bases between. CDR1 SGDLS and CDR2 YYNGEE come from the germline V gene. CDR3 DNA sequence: TGTGCCAGCAGCGCCACAGGGAACTCCTATAATTCACCCCTCCACTTT. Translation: CASSATGNSYNSPLHF.

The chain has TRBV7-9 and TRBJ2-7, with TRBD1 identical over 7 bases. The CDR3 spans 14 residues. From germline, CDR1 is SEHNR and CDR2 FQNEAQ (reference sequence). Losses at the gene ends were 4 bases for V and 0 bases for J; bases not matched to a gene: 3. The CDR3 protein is CASSWTGLSYEQYF. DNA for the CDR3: TGTGCCAGCAGCTGGACAGGTCTCTCCTACGAGCAGTACTTC.

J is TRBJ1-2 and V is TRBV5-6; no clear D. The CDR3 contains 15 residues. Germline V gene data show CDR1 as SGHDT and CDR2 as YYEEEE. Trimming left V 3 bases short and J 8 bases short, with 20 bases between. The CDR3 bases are TGTGCCAGCAGCTCGTCCGGACTAACTTCATCCGGCTACACCTTC. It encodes CASSSSGLTSSGYTF.

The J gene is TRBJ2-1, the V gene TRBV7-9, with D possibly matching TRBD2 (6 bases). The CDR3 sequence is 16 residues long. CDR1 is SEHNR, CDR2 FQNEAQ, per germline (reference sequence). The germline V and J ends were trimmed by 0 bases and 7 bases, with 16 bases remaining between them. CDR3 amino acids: CASSLAGLGLANEQFF. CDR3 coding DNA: TGTGCCAGCAGCTTAGCGGGACTGGGGCTCGCAAATGAGCAGTTCTTC.

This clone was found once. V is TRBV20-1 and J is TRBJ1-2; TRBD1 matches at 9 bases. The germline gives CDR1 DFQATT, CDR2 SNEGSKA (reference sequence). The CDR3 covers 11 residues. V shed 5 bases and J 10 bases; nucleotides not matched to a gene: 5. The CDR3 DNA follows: TGCAGTGCTGGGACAGGGCCGCCCTACACCTTC. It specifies CSAGTGPPYTF.

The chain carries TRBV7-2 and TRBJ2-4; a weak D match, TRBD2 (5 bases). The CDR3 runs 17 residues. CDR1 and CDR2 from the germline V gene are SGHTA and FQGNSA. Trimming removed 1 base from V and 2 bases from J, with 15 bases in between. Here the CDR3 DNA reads TGTGCCAGCAGCTTAGTGGTATCCGGAGGAACCAAAAACATTCAGTACTTC. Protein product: CASSLVVSGGTKNIQYF.

CDR3 DNA sequence: TGTGCCAGCACCCCGGTATCAGGAAACACCATATATTTT. Encoded protein: CASTPVSGNTIYF. The gene calls are TRBV3-1 (or the pseudogene TRBV3-2) and TRBJ1-3; D not certain. This CDR3 region has 13 residues. CDR1 and CDR2 (germline): LGHDT, YNNKEL (reference sequence). The V end lost 7 bases, the J end lost 4 bases, and 11 bases lay between the germline ends.

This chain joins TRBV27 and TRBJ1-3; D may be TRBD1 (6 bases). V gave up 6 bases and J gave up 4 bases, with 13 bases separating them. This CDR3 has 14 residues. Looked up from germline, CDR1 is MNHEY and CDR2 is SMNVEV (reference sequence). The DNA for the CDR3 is TGTGCCAGCAGAGCACAGGGCGGGGGAAACACCATATATTTT. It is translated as CASRAQGGGNTIYF.

The CDR3 is CASSQGVRGRFYGYTF. The CDR3 DNA reads TGCGCCAGCAGCCAAGGAGTGCGGGGACGGTTCTATGGCTACACCTTC. The chain is built from TRBV4-1 and TRBJ1-2, with TRBD1 as a possible D gene (5 bases). The germline CDR1 and CDR2 sequences are MGHRA and YSYEKL. The CDR3 runs to 16 residues. V was shortened by 1 base and J by 4 bases, with 16 bases between the two germline ends.

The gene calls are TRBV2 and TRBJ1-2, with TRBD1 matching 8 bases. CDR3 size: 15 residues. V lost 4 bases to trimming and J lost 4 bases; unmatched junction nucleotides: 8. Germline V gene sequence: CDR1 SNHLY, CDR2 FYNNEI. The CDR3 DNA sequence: TGTGCCAGCAGTGCCGATCAGGGGGCGAGCTATGGCTACACCTTC. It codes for CASSADQGASYGYTF.

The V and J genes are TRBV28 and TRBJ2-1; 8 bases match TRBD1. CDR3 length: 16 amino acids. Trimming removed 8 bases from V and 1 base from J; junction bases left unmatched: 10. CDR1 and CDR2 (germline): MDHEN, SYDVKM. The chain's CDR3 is CASRNAGGGSYNEQFF. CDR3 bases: TGTGCCAGCCGAAACGCAGGGGGCGGGTCCTACAATGAGCAGTTCTTC.

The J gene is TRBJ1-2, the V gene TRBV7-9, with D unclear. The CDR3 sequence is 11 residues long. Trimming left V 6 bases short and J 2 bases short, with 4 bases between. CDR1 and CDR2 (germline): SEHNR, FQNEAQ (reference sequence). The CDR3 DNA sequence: TGTGCCAGCAGTAGCAACTATGGCTACACCTTC. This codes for CASSSNYGYTF.

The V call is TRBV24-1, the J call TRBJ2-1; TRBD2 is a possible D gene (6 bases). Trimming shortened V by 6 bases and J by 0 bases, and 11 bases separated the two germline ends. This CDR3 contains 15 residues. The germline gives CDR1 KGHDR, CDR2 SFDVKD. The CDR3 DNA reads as TGTGCCACCAGTCCGGGACTCGTCTCCTACAATGAGCAGTTCTTC. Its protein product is CATSPGLVSYNEQFF.

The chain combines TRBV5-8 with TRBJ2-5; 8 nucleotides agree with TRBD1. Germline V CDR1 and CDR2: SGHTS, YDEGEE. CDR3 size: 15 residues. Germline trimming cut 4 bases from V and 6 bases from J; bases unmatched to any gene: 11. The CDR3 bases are TGTGCCAGCAGCCTTGGCCGGACAGGGAGTCAGACCCAGTACTTC. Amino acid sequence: CASSLGRTGSQTQYF. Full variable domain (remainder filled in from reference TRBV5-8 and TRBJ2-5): EAGVTQSPTHLIKTRGQQATLRCSPISGHTSVYWYQQALGLGLQFLLWYDEGEERNRGNFPPRFSGRQFPNYSSELNVNALELEDSALYLCASSLGRTGSQTQYFGPGTRLLVL.

The CDR3 spells CASSAQGGSGNTIYF. CDR3 coding DNA: TGTGCCAGCAGCGCCCAGGGGGGCTCTGGAAACACCATATATTTT. The gene calls are TRBV7-2 and TRBJ1-3, with TRBD1 matching 7 bases. V lost 5 bases, J lost 0 bases, and 4 bases stayed unmatched. The CDR3 spans 15 residues. In germline, CDR1 is SGHTA, CDR2 FQGNSA.

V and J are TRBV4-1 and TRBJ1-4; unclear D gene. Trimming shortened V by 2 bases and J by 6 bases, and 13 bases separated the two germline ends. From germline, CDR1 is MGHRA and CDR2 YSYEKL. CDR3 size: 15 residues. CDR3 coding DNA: TGCGCCAGCAGCCAACGGGGAGACACCTATGAAAAACTGTTTTTT. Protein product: CASSQRGDTYEKLFF.

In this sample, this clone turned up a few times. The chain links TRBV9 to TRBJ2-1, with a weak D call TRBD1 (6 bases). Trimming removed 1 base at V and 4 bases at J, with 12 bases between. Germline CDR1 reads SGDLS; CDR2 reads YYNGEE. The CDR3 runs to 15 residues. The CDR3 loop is CASSVRGTLYNEQFF. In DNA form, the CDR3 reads TGTGCCAGCAGCGTAAGGGGGACCCTGTACAATGAGCAGTTCTTC. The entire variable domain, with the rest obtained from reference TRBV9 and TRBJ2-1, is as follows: DSGVTQTPKHLITATGQRVTLRCSPRSGDLSVYWYQQSLDQGLQFLIQYYNGEERAKGNILERFSAQQFPDLHSELNLSSLELGDSALYFCASSVRGTLYNEQFFGPGTRLTVL.

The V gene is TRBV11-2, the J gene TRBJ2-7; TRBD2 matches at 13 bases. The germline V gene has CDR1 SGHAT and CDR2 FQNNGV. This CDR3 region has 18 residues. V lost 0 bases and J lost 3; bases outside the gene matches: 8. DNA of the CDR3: TGTGCCAGCAGCTTAGATTGGACTAGCGGGAGTTATTTCTACGAGCAGTACTTC. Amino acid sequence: CASSLDWTSGSYFYEQYF.

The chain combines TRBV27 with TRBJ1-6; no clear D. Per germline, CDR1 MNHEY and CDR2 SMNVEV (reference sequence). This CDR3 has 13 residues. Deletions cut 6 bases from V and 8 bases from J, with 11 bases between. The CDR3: CASSHRYDSPLHF. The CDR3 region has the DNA TGTGCCAGCAGCCACCGGTATGATTCACCCCTCCACTTT.

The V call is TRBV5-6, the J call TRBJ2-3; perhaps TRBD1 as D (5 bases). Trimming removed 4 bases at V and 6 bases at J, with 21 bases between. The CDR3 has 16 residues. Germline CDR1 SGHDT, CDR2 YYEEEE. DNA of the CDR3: TGTGCCAGCAGCCGCAGGACATCCAATAGCCCTGATACGCAGTATTTT. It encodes CASSRRTSNSPDTQYF. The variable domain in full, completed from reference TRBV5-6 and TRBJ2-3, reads DAGVTQSPTHLIKTRGQQVTLRCSPKSGHDTVSWYQQALGQGPQFIFQYYEEEERQRGNFPDRFSGHQFPNYSSELNVNALLLGDSALYLCASSRRTSNSPDTQYFGPGTRLTVL.

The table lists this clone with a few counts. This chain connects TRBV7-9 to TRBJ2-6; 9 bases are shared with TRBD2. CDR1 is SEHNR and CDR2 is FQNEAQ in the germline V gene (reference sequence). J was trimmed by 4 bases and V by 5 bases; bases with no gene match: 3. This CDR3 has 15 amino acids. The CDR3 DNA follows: TGTGCCAGCAGCGCGGGGGGGCGGGGGGCCAACGTCCTGACTTTC. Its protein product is CASSAGGRGANVLTF.

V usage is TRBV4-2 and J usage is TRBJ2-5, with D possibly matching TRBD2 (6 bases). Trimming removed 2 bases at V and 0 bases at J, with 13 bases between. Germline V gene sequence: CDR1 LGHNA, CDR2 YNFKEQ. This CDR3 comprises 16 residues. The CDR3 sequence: CASSQRSGLYQETQYF. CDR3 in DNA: TGTGCCAGCAGCCAACGAAGCGGGCTGTACCAAGAGACCCAGTACTTC.

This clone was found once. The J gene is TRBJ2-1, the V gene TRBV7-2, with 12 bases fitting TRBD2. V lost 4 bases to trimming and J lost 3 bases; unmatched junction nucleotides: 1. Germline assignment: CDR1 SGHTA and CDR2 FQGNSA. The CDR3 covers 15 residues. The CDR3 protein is CASSSTSGGYNEQFF. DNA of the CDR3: TGTGCCAGCAGCTCGACTAGCGGGGGCTACAATGAGCAGTTCTTC.

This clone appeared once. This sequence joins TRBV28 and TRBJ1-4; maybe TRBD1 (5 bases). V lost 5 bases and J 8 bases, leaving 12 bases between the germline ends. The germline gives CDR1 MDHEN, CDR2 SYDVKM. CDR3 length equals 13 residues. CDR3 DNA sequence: TGTGCCAGCAGTCAGACAGATATCGAAAAACTGTTTTTT. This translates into CASSQTDIEKLFF. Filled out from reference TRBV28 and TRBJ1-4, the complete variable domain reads DVKVTQSSRYLVKRTGEKVFLECVQDMDHENMFWYRQDPGLGLRLIYFSYDVKMKEKGDIPEGYSVSREKKERFSLILESASTNQTSMYLCASSQTDIEKLFFGSGTQLSVL.

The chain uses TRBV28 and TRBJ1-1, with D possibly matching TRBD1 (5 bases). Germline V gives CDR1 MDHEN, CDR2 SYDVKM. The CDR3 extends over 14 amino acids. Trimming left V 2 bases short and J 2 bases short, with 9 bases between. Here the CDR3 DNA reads TGTGCCAGCAGTTTACGGGGGACCAACACTGAAGCTTTCTTT. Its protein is CASSLRGTNTEAFF.

The CDR3, as DNA: TGTGCCAGCAGACCGCCGGGACAGACGAATTCACCCCTCCACTTT. It translates to CASRPPGQTNSPLHF. The rearrangement joins TRBV4-2 to TRBJ1-6; 7 nucleotides align to TRBD1. Looked up from germline, CDR1 is LGHNA and CDR2 is YNFKEQ. This CDR3 has 15 amino acids. The trim removed 6 bases at V and 7 bases at J, leaving 9 bases unmatched.

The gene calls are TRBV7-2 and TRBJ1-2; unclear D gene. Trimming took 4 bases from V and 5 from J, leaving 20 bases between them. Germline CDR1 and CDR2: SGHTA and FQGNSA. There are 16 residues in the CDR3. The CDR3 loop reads CASSWSRGGGPYGYTF. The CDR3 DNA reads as TGTGCCAGCAGCTGGTCCCGCGGCGGAGGGCCATATGGCTACACCTTC.

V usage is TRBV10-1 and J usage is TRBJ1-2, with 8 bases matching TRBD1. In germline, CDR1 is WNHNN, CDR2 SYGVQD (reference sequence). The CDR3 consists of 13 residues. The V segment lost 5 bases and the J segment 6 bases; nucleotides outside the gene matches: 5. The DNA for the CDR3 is TGCGCCAGCAGTACAGGGGGGGTAAATGGCTACACCTTC. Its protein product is CASSTGGVNGYTF.

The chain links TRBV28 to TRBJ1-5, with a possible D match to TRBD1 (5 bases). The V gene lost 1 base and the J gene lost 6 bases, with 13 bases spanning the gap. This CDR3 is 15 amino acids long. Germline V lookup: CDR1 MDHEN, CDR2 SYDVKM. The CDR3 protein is CASSLLGGDGQPQHF. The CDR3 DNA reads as TGTGCCAGCAGTTTATTGGGAGGGGATGGTCAGCCCCAGCATTTT.

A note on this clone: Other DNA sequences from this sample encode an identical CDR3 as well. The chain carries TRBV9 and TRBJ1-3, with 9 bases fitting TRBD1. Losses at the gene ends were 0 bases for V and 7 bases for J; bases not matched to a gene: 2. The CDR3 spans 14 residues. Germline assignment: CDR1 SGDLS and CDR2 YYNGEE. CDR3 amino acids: CASSVEDRGNTIYF. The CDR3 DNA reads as TGTGCCAGCAGCGTAGAGGACAGGGGCAACACCATATATTTT.